This T cell receptor beta chain comes out of a study of T cell responses to AZD1222 COVID-19 vaccine (dated by TCRdb to the early 2020s). Background on the whole study: AZD1222 recipients whose second dose came at about 4 weeks and those whose second dose came at about 12 weeks were combined into one group, since spike-specific TCR depth and breadth did not differ between the two schedules. TCR sequencing covered 233 trial participants: 200 to 210 given two doses of AZD1222 and about 26 given two doses of MenACWY control vaccine. Enrollment into the trials was organized by age into subgroups of 18-55, 56-69 and 70-plus years, and those subgroups contained roughly 150, 30 and 60 TCR-sequenced participants, respectively. Summary of the overall study and its limitations: Vaccine-associated CD4 TCRs spanned the whole spike protein, with dominant responses in regions 160-218 and 743-854. Because no day 14 peak-response samples were available, the repertoires could be characterized only after the peak T cell response. The 56-69-year group was small, and its depth increase did not reach significance, likely because of low power. Most participants were white British and females outnumbered males, and the authors suggested that clonal diversity may have been underestimated. Spike-specific TCR breadth and depth rose significantly after two AZD1222 doses compared with day 0 and with MenACWY recipients. Conclusions about previously exposed vaccinees are limited, since just a handful of AZD1222 recipients were seropositive for SARS-CoV-2 at baseline. Reportedly, almost half of the unique spike-specific TCRs recognized epitopes lying outside the regions that are mutated in the B.1.351 and B.1.1.7 variants.

The CDR3 regions of human TCRbeta chains were analyzed by immunosequencing. The study's processing was this. TCRs in the repertoires were matched against a reference library of SARS-CoV-2-specific TCRs that had been generated with the MIRA antigen-specificity platform. Breadth was defined as the fraction of unique TCRs that were SARS-CoV-2-associated. Depth was defined as the fraction of total T cells that were SARS-CoV-2-associated. Using the MIRA data, each spike-specific TCR was assigned both to the spike region to which the TCR was reactive and to a CD4 or CD8 class. Log10-transformed breadth and depth values were compared by one-way ANOVA with Sidak's multiple comparisons tests. TCRdb retrieved this table from immuneACCESS and kept in-frame rearrangements only. Not all clones are present; in checked studies, unresolved V genes account for under half, and no reason is known for the remainder. V and J calls and clone size follow that table, whereas D and trimming were derived from the DNA. Within this sample are over 130,000 clones, with 94% of them counted one time only. The ten largest make up 1.3% of the sample.

Points on this clone: The specificity of this receptor is unknown. One base away there is no much larger clone; base qualities are not given.

The time point label corresponds to: baseline before first vaccination. Samples from vaccinated people were obtained from the UK trials COV001 and COV002, which included a single-blind randomized controlled phase 2/3 trial of AZD1222 (ChAdOx1 nCoV-19) in healthy adults. Trial participant PBMC samples were collected at day 0 and day 28 after the second dose for TCRbeta chain sequencing. From a lookup of the germline V gene, CDR1 and CDR2 are MGHRA and YSYEKL. CDR3 length: 14 amino acids, cysteine to phenylalanine. CDR3 DNA is the only sequence kept; it has 42 bases, read in frame from the first base. V is shortened by 3 bases, J by 6 bases, and the region joining them spans 14 bases.

The source was peripheral blood, collected on day 0 of AZD1222 vaccination. The clonotype was recovered from an adult in good health. The V and J segments used are TRBV4-1 and TRBJ1-2, and TRBD1 may be the D gene, going by 5 matching bases. CDR3 protein: CASSQKIREHGYTF. Here is the DNA: TGCGCCAGCAGCCAGAAGATCAGGGAGCATGGCTACACCTTC.